The text below deals with one T cell receptor beta chain. Its antigen has not been determined. Nothing much larger sits one base from this clone, and base qualities are not available. The source of the sample is a study of Ad26.COV2.S vaccination and SARS-CoV-2 variants (dated by TCRdb to the early 2020s). Describing the broader study: Vaccine-arm donors came from COV1001, a multicentre, randomized, double-blind, placebo-controlled phase I-IIa trial of Ad26.COV2.S in healthy adults. Ad26.COV2.S was given intramuscularly at 5x10^10 or 1x10^11 viral particles, as a single shot or as two shots 56 days apart. Sequencing of the TCRbeta repertoire served to evaluate the specificity and breadth of SARS-CoV-2-reactive T cell receptors following Ad26.COV2.S vaccination. A total of 32 samples were included in the TCR-sequenced set, comprising some 20 Ad26.COV2.S vaccine recipients, 5 placebo recipients and 8 SARS-CoV-2 convalescent individuals. Participants in the trial were split at random into five groups of five each, receiving low-dose or high-dose Ad26.COV2.S once or twice, or else placebo on both occasions. Investigators did not know the trial group allocation while performing experiments and assessing outcomes. What the work shows at the level of the full study, not this receptor alone: Non-spike TCR breadth was comparable between vaccine and placebo recipients, consistent with the vaccine containing only spike. The study was not powered for comparison of responses between vaccine doses or regimens. According to the authors, total T cell responses may have been underestimated by the TCR breadth and depth analyses. Spike-specific TCR breadth was higher in Ad26.COV2.S recipients than in placebo recipients (P = 0.0014). After vaccination, substantial breadth of spike-specific CD8+ and CD4+ T cell responses was reported.

V is shortened by 3 bases, J by 5 bases, and the region joining them spans 13 bases. Measured from the cysteine to the phenylalanine, the CDR3 is 14 residues long. Only the CDR3 part of the read is kept: 42 bases, read in frame from the first base. CDR1 and CDR2 (LGHDT, YNNKEL) derive from the germline V gene (reference sequence). The immunoSEQ Assay was used to sequence TCRbeta CDR3 regions. After extraction, genomic DNA underwent amplification by bias-controlled multiplex PCR, followed by high-throughput sequencing. The authors processed their data as follows. To quantify the absolute abundance of every unique TCRbeta CDR3 region, sequences were collapsed and filtered. T cell fraction was estimated by normalizing TCRbeta template counts to usable DNA, which was measured by amplifying reference genes present in all nucleated cells. Repertoire TCRs were annotated as SARS-CoV-2-specific by exact matching of V gene, CDR3 amino acid sequence and J gene to a known reactive TCR set. The reference SARS-CoV-2 TCR set was derived from MIRA and filtered for enrichment in COVID-19-positive ImmuneCODE repertoires, a step that removed public or cross-reactive TCRs. Drawing on the MIRA antigens, annotated TCRs were analysed further at the level of specific ORF or position within ORF. Breadth was defined as annotated unique rearrangements over total unique productive rearrangements; depth was the summed frequency of those rearrangements. Two-sided Wilcoxon rank-sum tests were used to compare TCR breadth between groups. TCRdb took over this immuneACCESS table, retaining in-frame rearrangements with V and J assigned. Such tables are incomplete; in checked studies, under half of the missing clones stem from an unresolved V gene, and the remainder is unexplained. V and J calls and clone size follow that table, whereas D and trimming were derived from the DNA. Across this sample there are roughly 400,000 clones, with about 90% seen only once. Roughly 1.7% of the sample comes from the top ten.

The sample's treatment or condition, from its label and the paper: roughly 18 received Ad26.COV2.S at low or high dose, single or two shots; about 5 received placebo; per-sample allocation not given. Repertoires of vaccine and placebo recipients were sequenced from samples taken on day 63 after the first injection. Between 29 July and 7 August 2020, Cohort 1b enrolled some 25 adults aged 18-55 years at one site in Boston, USA. Ad26.COV2.S was a replication-incompetent adenovirus type 26 vector expressing a prefusion-stabilized SARS-CoV-2 spike protein from the original Wuhan strain. Sequencing used peripheral blood, obtained in a trial of Ad26.COV2.S vaccine versus placebo. The TCR was taken from a person between 18 and 65 years old who received the Ad26.COV2.S COVID-19 vaccine or a placebo. The chain links TRBV3-1 (or the pseudogene TRBV3-2) with TRBJ1-2, with a weak D call of TRBD1 (5 bases match). The nucleotide sequence reads as follows: TGTGCCAGCAGCCAGGGAAGGGGACCGTATGGCTACACCTTC. Translated, this is CASSQGRGPYGYTF.